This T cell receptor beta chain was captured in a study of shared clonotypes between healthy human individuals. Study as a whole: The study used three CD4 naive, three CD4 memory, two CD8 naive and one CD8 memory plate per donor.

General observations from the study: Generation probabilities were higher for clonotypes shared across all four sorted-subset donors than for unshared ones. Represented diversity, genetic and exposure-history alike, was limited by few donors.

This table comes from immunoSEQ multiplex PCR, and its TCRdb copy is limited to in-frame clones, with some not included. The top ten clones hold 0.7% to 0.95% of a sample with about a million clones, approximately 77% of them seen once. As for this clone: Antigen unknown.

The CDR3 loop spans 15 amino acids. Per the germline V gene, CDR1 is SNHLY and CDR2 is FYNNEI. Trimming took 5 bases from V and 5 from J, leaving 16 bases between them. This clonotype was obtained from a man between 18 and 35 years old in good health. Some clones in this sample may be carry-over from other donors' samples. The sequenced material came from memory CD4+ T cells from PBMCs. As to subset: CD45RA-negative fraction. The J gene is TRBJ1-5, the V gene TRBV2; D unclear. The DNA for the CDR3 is TGTGCCAGCAGTCCCGGTTGGCCGAGGGATCAGCCCCAGCATTTT. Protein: CASSPGWPRDQPQHF.